This passage covers 30 T cell receptor beta chains from one sample sequenced in a study of vaccination and CD4 T cells after COVID-19 (dated by TCRdb to 2022 to 2024). Preparation of the library involved PCR. The sample was run on an Illumina iSeq 100. At the Johns Hopkins FTIC core, DNA from the cultured CD4+ T cells underwent TCR sequencing with the Oncomine TCR Beta short-read assay. TCRdb reanalyzed the raw reads on its own, using fastp at Q25 for trimming and MiXCR for clone calling, and kept in-frame beta chains. Each entry merges the rows of one CDR3 protein and shows their most common DNA and genes. The sample contains 6,700 or so distinct CDR3 sequences, under 40% of them found a single time. Approximately 30% of the sample rests with the top ten. The antigens of these receptors remain unknown. The treatment or condition label corresponds to: approximately 9-day PBMC culture with coronavirus spike peptide pools or control peptides (ViraFEST assay). CD4+ T cells from unexposed donors were collected before the COVID-19 pandemic (2011-2018).

Sequenced sample: CD4+ T cells from blood, cultured in vitro. Receptors were obtained from a human donor in good health.

The chain recombines TRBV6-1 with TRBJ2-3, with D hard to call. V was shortened by 6 bases and J by 0 bases, with 4 bases between the two germline ends. The CDR3 consists of 12 residues. Germline loops: CDR1 MNHNS, CDR2 SASEGT. CDR3 bases: TGTGCCAGCAGGCGGAGCACAGATACGCAGTATTTT. It specifies CASRRSTDTQYF.

The chain uses TRBV7-3 and TRBJ2-1; D might be TRBD2 (5 bases). V lost 4 bases to trimming and J lost 6 bases, with 10 bases between them. There are 13 residues in the CDR3. Germline assignment: CDR1 SGHTA and CDR2 FQGTGA. The CDR3 protein is CASSSDYGNEQFF. Here the CDR3 DNA reads TGTGCCAGCAGCTCCGACTATGGCAATGAGCAGTTCTTC. The whole variable domain, remainder taken from reference TRBV7-3 and TRBJ2-1, is GAGVSQTPSNKVTEKGKYVELRCDPISGHTALYWYRQSLGQGPEFLIYFQGTGAADDSGLPNDRFFAVRPEGSVSTLKIQRTERGDSAVYLCASSSDYGNEQFFGPGTRLTVL.

This chain uses TRBV11-2 with TRBJ1-2; 7 bases map to TRBD1. The V segment lost 2 bases and the J segment 4 bases; nucleotides outside the gene matches: 4. The CDR3 totals 14 residues. CDR1 is SGHAT and CDR2 is FQNNGV in the germline V gene. This CDR3 is CASSLSHRGYGYTF. In DNA form, the CDR3 reads TGTGCCAGCAGCTTATCCCACAGGGGCTATGGCTACACCTTC.

The chain recombines TRBV7-3 with TRBJ2-3; D remains ambiguous. V gave up 1 base and J gave up 1 base, with 9 bases separating them. From germline, CDR1 is SGHTA and CDR2 FQGTGA. CDR3 size: 15 residues. In DNA form, the CDR3 reads TGTGCCAGCAGCTTAAGACTGAGTGGCACAGATACGCAGTATTTT. Amino acid sequence: CASSLRLSGTDTQYF.

In this sample, this clonotype turned up a few times. This sequence joins TRBV7-9 and TRBJ1-2; 10 bases align to TRBD1. V shed 5 bases, J shed 8 bases, and the junction held 8 bases outside the gene matches. The CDR3 has 14 residues. Germline V CDR1 and CDR2: SEHNR, FQNEAQ (reference sequence). CDR3 bases: TGTGCCAGCAGCAACTCGGGACAGGGGAAAGGCTACACCTTC. It specifies CASSNSGQGKGYTF.

Sample share makes this clonotype hyperexpanded. The chain links TRBV7-2 to TRBJ1-2; D gene ambiguous. V lost 5 bases to trimming and J lost 2 bases, with 9 bases between them. The CDR3 runs 13 residues. Germline V gene sequence: CDR1 SGHTA, CDR2 FQGNSA. CDR3 loop: CASSPYLNYGYTF. In DNA form, the CDR3 reads TGTGCCAGCAGCCCCTATTTGAACTATGGCTACACCTTC.

V and J are TRBV5-4 and TRBJ1-1; D is undetermined. The CDR3 contains 12 residues. Germline CDR1 and CDR2: SGHNT and YYREEE (reference sequence). Trimming took 4 bases from V and 2 from J, leaving 6 bases between them. This CDR3 reads CASSIPNTEAFF. The CDR3 nucleotides are TGTGCCAGCAGCATCCCAAACACTGAAGCTTTCTTT.

This chain uses TRBV5-8 with TRBJ2-5, with D possibly matching TRBD1 (6 bases). The CDR3 covers 14 residues. CDR1 is SGHTS and CDR2 is YDEGEE in the germline V gene. Between the trimmed V and J ends, which lost 4 bases and 4 bases, there was a span of 14 bases. The CDR3 sequence: CASSPRTVPETQYF. The DNA of the CDR3 is TGTGCCAGCAGCCCTCGGACAGTTCCAGAGACCCAGTACTTC.

The genes are TRBV5-1 and TRBJ2-7, with 7 bases lining up with TRBD2. The germline gives CDR1 SGHRS, CDR2 YFSETQ. The J segment lost 2 bases and the V segment lost 4 bases, leaving 6 bases of the junction unmatched. The length of the CDR3 is 14 residues. For the CDR3, the DNA is TGCGCCAGCAGCCCAGGGACTATAGCCTACGAGCAGTACTTC. Translating it yields CASSPGTIAYEQYF.

CDR3 DNA: TGTGCCAGCTCGTCAGACGGGAACACTGAAGCTTTCTTT. The encoded protein is CASSSDGNTEAFF. The chain uses TRBV18 and TRBJ1-1; D is unclear. The germline CDR1 and CDR2 sequences are KGHSH and LQKENI. The V end lost 6 bases, the J end lost 1 base, and 9 bases lay between the germline ends. The CDR3 runs 13 residues.

The CDR3 DNA reads as TGCGCCAGCAGCATCGGACAGGGCACGGGAGCTTTCTTT. It specifies CASSIGQGTGAFF. The chain employs TRBV5-1 and TRBJ1-1, with TRBD1 identical over 8 bases. Germline trimming cut 4 bases from V and 10 bases from J; bases unmatched to any gene: 9. CDR1 is SGHRS and CDR2 is YFSETQ in the germline V gene. This CDR3 comprises 13 residues. The full variable domain, with the rest looked up from reference TRBV5-1 and TRBJ1-1, is KAGVTQTPRYLIKTRGQQVTLSCSPISGHRSVSWYQQTPGQGLQFLFEYFSETQRNKGNFPGRFSGRQFSNSRSEMNVSTLELGDSALYLCASSIGQGTGAFFGQGTRLTVV.

This clonotype counts as large (0.1 to 1%). This sequence joins TRBV7-2 and TRBJ2-3; no definite D call. CDR3 length: 15 amino acids. In germline, CDR1 is SGHTA, CDR2 FQGNSA. Trimming took 2 bases from V and 0 from J, leaving 9 bases between them. DNA of the CDR3: TGTGCCAGCAGCTTACAATACTTGAGCACAGATACGCAGTATTTT. Translating it yields CASSLQYLSTDTQYF.

This clonotype is categorized as medium-sized (0.01 to 0.1%). In nucleotides, the CDR3 is TGTGCCAGCAGTTACGGAGGGGACATACCTAACTATGGCTACACCTTC. Translated: CASSYGGDIPNYGYTF. The chain recombines TRBV6-5 with TRBJ1-2, with a weak D call TRBD1 (6 bases). Germline V gene lookup returns CDR1 MNHEY and CDR2 SVGAGI. V was clipped by 2 bases and J by 0 bases, with 13 bases between them. This CDR3 comprises 16 residues.

The V call is TRBV10-3, the J call TRBJ1-1, with D possibly being TRBD1 (6 bases). This CDR3 has 14 residues. The germline V gene has CDR1 ENHRY and CDR2 SYGVKD. The germline V and J ends were trimmed by 6 bases and 5 bases, with 16 bases remaining between them. Here the CDR3 reads CAIRLTQGGTEAFF. The CDR3 region has the DNA TGTGCCATCAGGTTAACACAGGGCGGGACTGAAGCTTTCTTT.

The rearrangement uses TRBV19 and TRBJ2-7, with a possible D match to TRBD1 (5 bases). The length of the CDR3 is 15 residues. Trimming took off 7 bases at V and 2 bases at J, with 18 bases between the two ends. CDR1 is LNHDA and CDR2 is SQIVND in the germline V gene (reference sequence). This chain's CDR3 is CASTQGWGPTYEQYF. Here the CDR3 DNA reads TGTGCCAGTACTCAGGGATGGGGTCCTACCTACGAGCAGTACTTC. Using reference TRBV19 and TRBJ2-7 for the parts outside the CDR3, the full variable domain is DGGITQSPKYLFRKEGQNVTLSCEQNLNHDAMYWYRQDPGQGLRLIYYSQIVNDFQKGDIAEGYSVSREKKESFPLTVTSAQKNPTAFYLCASTQGWGPTYEQYFGPGTRLTVT.

The chain joins TRBV20-1 to TRBJ2-7; D is perhaps TRBD2 (6 bases). CDR3 length: 14 amino acids. Trimming took off 1 base at V and 3 bases at J, with 13 bases between the two ends. Germline lookup yields CDR1 DFQATT and CDR2 SNEGSKA (reference sequence). The CDR3 bases are TGCAGTGCTAGAGTACCGGGACTCAACTACGAGCAGTACTTC. It translates to CSARVPGLNYEQYF.

This clonotype was picked up a small number of times. The V and J genes are TRBV7-2 and TRBJ1-1; D is undetermined. CDR1 SGHTA and CDR2 FQGNSA come from the germline V gene. This CDR3 comprises 14 residues. Between the trimmed V and J ends, which lost 5 bases and 2 bases, there was a span of 12 bases. This chain's CDR3 is CASSPRAANTEAFF. CDR3 DNA sequence: TGTGCCAGCAGCCCCCGGGCAGCTAACACTGAAGCTTTCTTT.

This chain joins TRBV27 and TRBJ1-4; 11 positions agree with TRBD1. The CDR3 is made up of 14 amino acids. V was clipped by 6 bases and J by 8 bases; unmatched bases: 5. The germline CDR1 and CDR2 sequences are MNHEY and SMNVEV (reference sequence). In nucleotides, the CDR3 is TGTGCCAGCAGAAGGACAGGGGGCGTGGAAAAACTGTTTTTT. This translates into CASRRTGGVEKLFF. The variable domain in full, completed from reference TRBV27 and TRBJ1-4, reads EAQVTQNPRYLITVTGKKLTVTCSQNMNHEYMSWYRQDPGLGLRQIYYSMNVEVTDKGDVPEGYKVSRKEKRNFPLILESPSPNQTSLYFCASRRTGGVEKLFFGSGTQLSVL.

The CDR3 coding sequence is TGTGCCAGCAGCGCCCCGGGACTAGCGACCGGGGAGCTGTTTTTT. Translating gives CASSAPGLATGELFF. This rearrangement joins TRBV9 to TRBJ2-2; 10 bases align to TRBD2. V trimming: 3 bases; J trimming: 5 bases; junction bases outside the gene matches: 4. The germline gives CDR1 SGDLS, CDR2 YYNGEE. This CDR3 contains 15 residues.

J is TRBJ1-1 and V is TRBV18, with D perhaps matching TRBD1 (5 bases). In germline, CDR1 is KGHSH, CDR2 LQKENI. CDR3 length equals 13 residues. V was pared by 4 bases and J by 0 bases, with 6 bases between. The chain's CDR3 is CASSLQVNTEAFF. CDR3 coding DNA: TGTGCCAGCTCACTACAGGTGAACACTGAAGCTTTCTTT. Using reference TRBV18 and TRBJ1-1 for the parts outside the CDR3, the full variable domain is NAGVMQNPRHLVRRRGQEARLRCSPMKGHSHVYWYRQLPEEGLKFMVYLQKENIIDESGMPKERFSAEFPKEGPSILRIQQVVRGDSAAYFCASSLQVNTEAFFGQGTRLTVV.

This clonotype was seen only a few times. The chain is built from TRBV18 and TRBJ1-1, with D possibly matching TRBD1 (6 bases). The CDR3 totals 16 residues. CDR1 KGHSH and CDR2 LQKENI come from the germline V gene. V lost 2 bases, J lost 0 bases, and 13 bases lay in between. CDR3 bases: TGTGCCAGCTCACCAATCGGACAGACTTTGAACACTGAAGCTTTCTTT. Translated, it gives CASSPIGQTLNTEAFF.

This clonotype has a handful of counts. This chain links TRBV6-1 with TRBJ2-5; D not certain. The V end lost 0 bases, the J end lost 8 bases, and 7 bases lay between the germline ends. CDR3 size: 12 residues. CDR1 and CDR2 (germline): MNHNS, SASEGT. CDR3 DNA: TGTGCCAGCAGTGAAGCCCAGCAAACCCAGTACTTC. This translates into CASSEAQQTQYF.

As DNA, the CDR3 is TGTGCCAGCAGTGATCGACAGATCCAAGAGACCCAGTACTTC. Translating gives CASSDRQIQETQYF. The chain links TRBV2 to TRBJ2-5; D is possibly TRBD1 (5 bases). V was clipped by 3 bases and J by 1 base, with 9 bases between them. The CDR3 totals 14 residues. CDR1 SNHLY and CDR2 FYNNEI come from the germline V gene.

This chain uses TRBV6-1 with TRBJ2-1; TRBD2 aligns across 8 bases. Germline-derived CDR1 and CDR2 are MNHNS and SASEGT. V gave up 6 bases and J gave up 8 bases; unmatched junction bases: 6. The CDR3 runs 13 residues. The CDR3 reads CASSQGTRYEQFF. Written as DNA, the CDR3 is TGTGCCAGCAGCCAAGGGACTAGATATGAGCAGTTCTTC.

This clonotype came up a few times. The chain uses TRBV7-6 and TRBJ1-2; no reliable D call. Trimming removed 5 bases from V and 1 base from J, with 8 bases in between. Germline V lookup: CDR1 SGHVS, CDR2 FNYEAQ. CDR3 length: 13 residues. CDR3 residues: CASSPQHNYGYTF. CDR3 DNA: TGTGCCAGCAGCCCACAGCATAACTATGGCTACACCTTC.

The chain couples TRBV11-2 to TRBJ1-3; D uncertain. This CDR3 spans 12 amino acids. V shed 1 base and J shed 4 bases, with 2 bases lying between them. The germline V gene encodes CDR1 SGHAT and CDR2 FQNNGV. This CDR3 is CASSLVGNTIYF. The CDR3 coding sequence is TGTGCCAGCAGCTTAGTCGGAAACACCATATATTTT.

The chain links TRBV6-2 or TRBV6-3 to TRBJ2-3; 8 bases fit TRBD1. The CDR3 spans 15 residues. V was clipped by 8 bases and J by 1 base; unmatched bases: 8. Germline V lookup: CDR1 MNHEY, CDR2 SVGEGT. The CDR3 DNA follows: TGTGCCAGCCTCCCGTCGACAGGGGGCACAGATACGCAGTATTTT. It translates to CASLPSTGGTDTQYF.

This clonotype has more than one count but fewer than ten. The DNA for the CDR3 is TGTGCCACCCTTAAGGGTAACACCGGGGAGCTGTTTTTT. Translation gives CATLKGNTGELFF. The chain combines TRBV18 with TRBJ2-2; no definite D call. CDR1 and CDR2 from the germline V gene are KGHSH and LQKENI. The CDR3 has 13 residues. Trimming removed 10 bases at V and 2 bases at J, with 11 bases between.

The chain is built from TRBV6-1 and TRBJ2-7, with 7 bases matching TRBD1. CDR3 length: 12 amino acids. V trimming: 5 bases; J trimming: 6 bases; junction bases outside the gene matches: 4. Germline V lookup: CDR1 MNHNS, CDR2 SASEGT. Here the CDR3 reads CASSMTGFEQYF. The CDR3 DNA reads TGTGCCAGCAGTATGACAGGGTTCGAGCAGTACTTC.

In its sample, this clonotype was seen a few times. The chain joins TRBV6-1 to TRBJ1-3; 7 nucleotides align to TRBD1. V dropped 6 bases and J dropped 0; count of bases not matched to a gene: 8. The CDR3 spans 16 residues. Germline V gene lookup returns CDR1 MNHNS and CDR2 SASEGT. The CDR3 loop reads CASRPQGLHSGNTIYF. CDR3 bases: TGTGCCAGCAGACCACAGGGGCTACACTCTGGAAACACCATATATTTT.